The next 19 T cell receptor beta chains were all read from a single sample in a study of blood T cell repertoires in COVID-19. Here immunoSEQ multiplex PCR was the method, and the copy in TCRdb shows in-frame clones only, minus some. The sample has over 250,000 clones, about nine tenths seen once. The sequencing input was peripheral blood. Receptors originate from a young woman with COVID-19, enrolled during active disease.

The CDR3 sequence is CASSPALAGVSYNEQFF. Written as DNA, the CDR3 is TGTGCCAGCTCACCAGCCCTAGCGGGAGTCTCCTACAATGAGCAGTTCTTC. This sequence joins TRBV18 and TRBJ2-1, with 10 bases identical to TRBD2. V lost 2 bases and J lost 0; bases outside the gene matches: 4. The germline V gene encodes CDR1 KGHSH and CDR2 LQKENI. The CDR3 sequence is 17 residues long.

V usage is TRBV6-2 or TRBV6-3 and J usage is TRBJ1-2, with TRBD1 matching over 7 bases. V shed 6 bases, J shed 3 bases, and the junction held 13 bases outside the gene matches. The germline gives CDR1 MNHEY, CDR2 SVGEGT. This CDR3 contains 16 residues. The CDR3 coding sequence is TGTGCCAGCAGCTCCCTAGAGATCGGACAGGACTATGGCTACACCTTC. It yields the protein CASSSLEIGQDYGYTF.

The chain uses TRBV5-4 and TRBJ2-2, with 10 bases matching TRBD1. The CDR3 has 18 residues. The V gene end was trimmed by 3 bases and the J gene end by 4 bases; junction bases not matched to a gene: 12. Germline V gives CDR1 SGHNT, CDR2 YYREEE (reference sequence). The CDR3 DNA is TGTGCCAGCAGCTCCGGGACAGGGGCTCGCCGGGCCACCGGGGAGCTGTTTTTT. Encoded protein: CASSSGTGARRATGELFF.

The chain links TRBV12-3 or TRBV12-4 to TRBJ2-7, with no clear D. V dropped 8 bases and J dropped 2 bases, with 7 bases sitting between them. The CDR3 extends over 11 amino acids. In DNA form, the CDR3 reads TGTGCCAGCCGCCGGGCCTACGAGCAGTACTTC. It specifies CASRRAYEQYF.

Points on this clone: The DNA is omitted, as the CDR3 cannot be located on it reliably, and the CDR3 follows TCRdb's listing. CDR3 in amino acids: CASSTSGVRGYTF. The chain combines TRBV6-5 with TRBJ1-2. Germline CDR1 MNHEY, CDR2 SVGAGI. The CDR3 is 13 residues long, counting both termini.

This clone was counted once. The V and J genes are TRBV2 and TRBJ1-3; D is perhaps TRBD1 (5 bases). CDR3 length equals 14 residues. From germline, CDR1 is SNHLY and CDR2 FYNNEI. The V end was cut by 6 bases, the J end by 1 base, with 10 bases between. CDR3 coding DNA: TGTGCCAGCAGATTCGACAGTTCTGGAAACACCATATATTTT. It translates to CASRFDSSGNTIYF. The full variable domain, in which reference TRBV2 and TRBJ1-3 provide the parts outside the CDR3, is EPEVTQTPSHQVTQMGQEVILRCVPISNHLYFYWYRQILGQKVEFLVSFYNNEISEKSEIFDDQFSVERPDGSNFTLKIRSTKLEDSAMYFCASRFDSSGNTIYFGEGSWLTVV.

A word on this clone: The sample contains more than one DNA sequence encoding this CDR3. This chain joins TRBV19 and TRBJ1-1; 7 bases fit TRBD1. This CDR3 is 13 amino acids long. The germline V gene encodes CDR1 LNHDA and CDR2 SQIVND (reference sequence). V gave up 6 bases and J gave up 3 bases; unmatched junction bases: 4. The CDR3 DNA follows: TGTGCCAGTAGCCGCGACAGGGACACTGAAGCTTTCTTT. Translated: CASSRDRDTEAFF.

The chain combines TRBV10-3 with TRBJ2-3; possible D gene TRBD2, 5 bases. CDR3 length equals 12 residues. Germline V lookup: CDR1 ENHRY, CDR2 SYGVKD. Trimming removed 4 bases at V and 6 bases at J, with 8 bases between. The CDR3 DNA sequence: TGTGCCATCAGTGGTGAGCGGGATACGCAGTATTTT. This translates into CAISGERDTQYF.

V gene TRBV3-1 (or the pseudogene TRBV3-2) combines with J gene TRBJ2-5, with 7 bases fitting TRBD2. This CDR3 has 16 amino acids. The junction had 10 bases not matched to a gene; V was cut back by 4 bases and J by 2 bases. CDR1 LGHDT and CDR2 YNNKEL come from the germline V gene (reference sequence). The CDR3 loop reads CASSLGLSSLQETQYF. The DNA for the CDR3 is TGTGCCAGCAGCCTGGGACTATCCTCTCTTCAAGAGACCCAGTACTTC.

This clone has more than one count but fewer than ten. The gene calls are TRBV7-6 and TRBJ2-5; a weak D match, TRBD2 (5 bases). The CDR3 contains 12 residues. Per germline, CDR1 SGHVS and CDR2 FNYEAQ. V lost 3 bases to trimming and J lost 5 bases, with 7 bases between them. Written as DNA, the CDR3 is TGTGCCAGCAGCTTGAGCGGCGAGACCCAGTACTTC. This encodes CASSLSGETQYF.

This chain uses TRBV27 with TRBJ2-1; 11 bases are a match to TRBD2. With 4 bases clipped from V and 10 bases from J, the junction kept 9 bases outside the gene matches. The CDR3 is 15 amino acids. Germline-derived CDR1 and CDR2 are MNHEY and SMNVEV (reference sequence). CDR3: CASSSGTSGLREQFF. CDR3 sequence (DNA): TGTGCCAGCAGTTCCGGGACTAGCGGCTTACGAGAGCAGTTCTTC.

The rearrangement uses TRBV24-1 and TRBJ1-2; 8 bases agree with TRBD1. This CDR3 is 14 amino acids long. The V gene end was trimmed by 9 bases and the J gene end by 11 bases; junction bases not matched to a gene: 16. From germline, CDR1 is KGHDR and CDR2 SFDVKD. The CDR3 here is CATEQGEIVGRYTF. The CDR3 nucleotides read TGTGCCACCGAACAGGGGGAAATAGTGGGGAGGTACACCTTC.

The chain joins TRBV9 to TRBJ2-1, with TRBD2 identical over 14 bases. V gave up 2 bases and J gave up 9 bases; unmatched junction bases: 4. The CDR3 consists of 15 residues. The germline V gene has CDR1 SGDLS and CDR2 YYNGEE. CDR3 bases: TGTGCCAGCAGCGTCGGGACTAGCGGGAGAAGTGAGCAGTTCTTC. The encoded protein is CASSVGTSGRSEQFF. Together with reference TRBV9 and TRBJ2-1, the CDR3 gives the full variable domain: DSGVTQTPKHLITATGQRVTLRCSPRSGDLSVYWYQQSLDQGLQFLIQYYNGEERAKGNILERFSAQQFPDLHSELNLSSLELGDSALYFCASSVGTSGRSEQFFGPGTRLTVL.

The chain couples TRBV6-5 to TRBJ2-7; D is perhaps TRBD1 (5 bases). There are 13 residues in the CDR3. CDR1 MNHEY and CDR2 SVGAGI come from the germline V gene. V shed 6 bases and J shed 1 base, with 10 bases lying between them. CDR3 DNA sequence: TGTGCCAGCAGGCAGGGATCATCCTACGAGCAGTACTTC. Protein: CASRQGSSYEQYF.

The chain is built from TRBV11-3 and TRBJ1-1, with 8 nucleotides matching TRBD1. The germline gives CDR1 SGHNT, CDR2 YENEEA. CDR3 size: 13 residues. V was pared by 2 bases and J by 8 bases, with 4 bases of the junction left unmatched. The CDR3 spells CASSLSPGGEAFF. The CDR3 bases are TGTGCCAGCAGCTTAAGCCCAGGGGGCGAAGCTTTCTTT. The full variable domain, its missing parts supplied by reference TRBV11-3 and TRBJ1-1, is EAGVVQSPRYKIIEKKQPVAFWCNPISGHNTLYWYLQNLGQGPELLIRYENEEAVDDSQLPKDRFSAERLKGVDSTLKIQPAELGDSAVYLCASSLSPGGEAFFGQGTRLTVV.

V gene TRBV5-1 combines with J gene TRBJ1-2; 8 nucleotides align to TRBD1. The trim removed 4 bases at V and 4 bases at J, leaving 6 bases unmatched. This CDR3 region has 14 residues. Germline CDR1 reads SGHRS; CDR2 reads YFSETQ. CDR3 nucleotide sequence: TGCGCCAGCAGCCGGACAGGGAACAGCTATGGCTACACCTTC. Translating it yields CASSRTGNSYGYTF.

This chain joins TRBV24-1 and TRBJ2-3; 10 bases match TRBD2. The V segment lost 3 bases and the J segment 4 bases; nucleotides outside the gene matches: 6. Germline assignment: CDR1 KGHDR and CDR2 SFDVKD. The CDR3 covers 16 residues. The chain's CDR3 is CATSDMSGRASDTQYF. CDR3 DNA: TGTGCCACCAGTGATATGAGCGGGAGGGCCTCAGATACGCAGTATTTT.

The chain employs TRBV3-1 (or the pseudogene TRBV3-2) and TRBJ2-7; D not certain. This CDR3 spans 12 amino acids. V was trimmed by 1 base and J by 3 bases, leaving 4 bases between them. Germline assignment: CDR1 LGHDT and CDR2 YNNKEL (reference sequence). The CDR3 nucleotides are TGTGCCAGCAGCCAAGTCCGCTACGAGCAGTACTTC. Encoded protein: CASSQVRYEQYF.

The chain is built from TRBV4-1 and TRBJ1-1; D is ambiguous. Germline V gene data show CDR1 as MGHRA and CDR2 as YSYEKL. With 4 bases removed from V and 4 bases from J, the gap between germline ends came to 16 bases. This CDR3 has 15 residues. CDR3 residues: CASSRARVEGTEAFF. The DNA of the CDR3 is TGCGCCAGCAGCCGGGCGAGGGTGGAAGGCACTGAAGCTTTCTTT.